The clone carrying this TCR beta chain was counted a single time. Its antigen is as yet unknown. Primers used in a second PCR of roughly 7 to 11 cycles were a sample-barcoded 5' primer and a J-beta primer mix. The template-switch adaptor, which had 12 random nucleotides, put a tag on each cDNA molecule. MiXCR, run by TCRdb on the 5' RACE reads, gives a single entry per CDR3 protein. The table has about 1.4 million distinct CDR3 sequences, approximately 59% seen once. These data belong to a study of blood T cells in healthy people across ages. Findings of the study overall: TCR beta diversity, measured per million T cells, fell in a roughly linear way with age.

This CDR3 has 15 residues. Trimming took 6 bases from V and 2 from J; bases not matched to a gene: 8. Germline V CDR1 and CDR2: SEHNR, FQNEAQ (reference sequence). The specimen was blood. The source is a man in his late teens or twenties in good health. The chain carries TRBV7-9 and TRBJ2-5, with 8 nucleotides matching TRBD1. CDR3 protein: CASRSTGDSQETQYF. CDR3 nucleotides: TGTGCCAGCAGGTCGACAGGGGACTCTCAAGAGACCCAGTACTTC.